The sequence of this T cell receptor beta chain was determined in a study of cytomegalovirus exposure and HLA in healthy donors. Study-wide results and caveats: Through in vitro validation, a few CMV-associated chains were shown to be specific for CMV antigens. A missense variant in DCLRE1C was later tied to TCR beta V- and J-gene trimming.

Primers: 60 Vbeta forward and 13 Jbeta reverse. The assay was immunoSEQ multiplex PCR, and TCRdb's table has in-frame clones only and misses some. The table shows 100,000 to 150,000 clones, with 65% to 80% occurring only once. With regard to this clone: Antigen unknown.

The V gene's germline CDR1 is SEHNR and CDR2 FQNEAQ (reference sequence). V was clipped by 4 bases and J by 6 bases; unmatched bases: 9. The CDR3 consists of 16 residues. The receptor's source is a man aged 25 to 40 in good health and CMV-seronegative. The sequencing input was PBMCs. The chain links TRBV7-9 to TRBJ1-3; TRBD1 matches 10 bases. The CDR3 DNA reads TGTGCCAGCAGCTCTCCTCGGGACAGGGGAAAAAACACCATATATTTT. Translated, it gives CASSSPRDRGKNTIYF.